A single sample is the source of the 6 T cell receptor beta chains below, sequenced in a study of early T cells in non-severe SARS-CoV-2 infection. MiXCR, applied by TCRdb to the 5' RACE reads, yields one record per CDR3 protein. This sample has 50,000 to 70,000 distinct CDR3 sequences, with under 15% found just once. Sample: whole blood, taken at baseline. The receptors were gathered from an adult who was a healthcare worker with PCR-confirmed SARS-CoV-2 infection or an uninfected control (not recorded which).

This clonotype has only one observation. The rearrangement uses TRBV2 and TRBJ2-1; the D gene could be TRBD1 or TRBD2 (5 bases each). The germline V and J ends were trimmed by 10 bases and 5 bases, with 15 bases remaining between them. The CDR3 runs 13 residues. The germline V gene has CDR1 SNHLY and CDR2 FYNNEI. The CDR3 here is CATRGRVDNEQFF. The CDR3 coding sequence is TGTGCCACCCGGGGCAGGGTGGACAATGAGCAGTTCTTC.

This clonotype appeared a few times. The genes are TRBV24-1 and TRBJ2-3; 9 bases are shared with TRBD1. This CDR3 comprises 13 residues. CDR1 and CDR2 from the germline V gene are KGHDR and SFDVKD. Trimming at V came to 10 bases and at J to 3 bases, leaving 4 bases not matched to a gene. The CDR3, as DNA: TGTGCCACAGGACAGGGGATAACAGATACGCAGTATTTT. This translates into CATGQGITDTQYF.

The chain couples TRBV2 to TRBJ2-3; D unresolved. Germline V gene lookup returns CDR1 SNHLY and CDR2 FYNNEI. The CDR3 runs to 14 residues. Deletions cut 3 bases from V and 0 bases from J, with 7 bases between. CDR3 amino acids: CASSDGLSTDTQYF. The CDR3 nucleotides read TGTGCCAGCAGTGATGGGCTTAGCACAGATACGCAGTATTTT.

The chain couples TRBV20-1 to TRBJ2-3; D unresolved. The germline gives CDR1 DFQATT, CDR2 SNEGSKA (reference sequence). CDR3 size: 13 residues. The V end lost 6 bases, the J end lost 1 base, and 11 bases lay between the germline ends. CDR3 nucleotide sequence: TGCAGTGCAGAGGCCAGCGGCACAGATACGCAGTATTTT. Translated, it gives CSAEASGTDTQYF.

The chain employs TRBV10-2 and TRBJ2-2; D is unclear. The germline V and J ends were trimmed by 6 bases and 1 base, with 6 bases remaining between them. Germline lookup yields CDR1 WSHSY and CDR2 SAAADI. The CDR3 is made up of 13 amino acids. DNA of the CDR3: TGCGCCAGCAGGTTGGGGAACACCGGGGAGCTGTTTTTT. It translates to CASRLGNTGELFF.

The chain recombines TRBV7-3 with TRBJ1-5; no clear D. This CDR3 region has 13 residues. Trimming took off 1 base at V and 5 bases at J, with 6 bases between the two ends. Germline V CDR1 and CDR2: SGHTA, FQGTGA. CDR3 coding DNA: TGTGCCAGCAGCTTAATAGGTGATCAGCCCCAGCATTTT. It is translated as CASSLIGDQPQHF.